Given below is one T cell receptor (beta chain) in context. No antigen is known for it. Per-base quality was not reported, and no clone a single base away is much larger than it. After removal of 0 bases from V and 8 bases from J, the junction retains 4 bases not matched to a gene. Counted from cysteine to phenylalanine, this CDR3 has 14 amino acids. The sequence is cut down to CDR3 DNA, 42 bases in frame from base 1. The germline V gene (reference sequence) gives CDR1 as MNHEY and CDR2 as SMNVEV. Every donor in the study was a healthy Caucasian. Libraries were constructed by 5' RACE. Sequenced on an Illumina HiSeq 2000. Template switching introduced a universal primer binding site; the final cDNA contained a unique molecular identifier, enabling accurate counting of TCR cDNA molecules. Specific primers in the conserved constant-segment region were used to synthesize first-strand cDNA for TCR alpha and beta chains. To control for contamination, each cDNA library was double barcoded with a SMART-Mk sample barcode plus Illumina barcodes. TruSeq adapter sequences and Illumina sample barcodes were added in two successive PCR steps. The TCR alpha and beta cDNA libraries were sequenced on the Illumina HiSeq platform using custom primers. The authors processed their data as follows. MiGEC processed the raw reads to extract unique molecular identifiers, while MiXCR was used to determine the CDR3 positions. Recombination models were inferred per individual with the repgenHMM and IGoR tools using an EM algorithm. The tcR package in R was used for shared clonotype analysis, with sharing normalized by the product of cloneset sizes. Out-of-frame nonproductive sequences were analyzed to study raw recombination free of thymic and clonal selection effects. Using fastp at Q25 and MiXCR, TCRdb reprocessed the public reads and kept productive beta chains. One record per CDR3 amino acid sequence lists the most common genes and DNA. None of the V and J calls come from the authors' own analysis; TCRdb made them. This sample has roughly 1.6 million distinct CDR3 sequences in its table, and roughly a third of those were observed once. The ten largest account for over 0.25% of the sample.

This sample was included in a study of identical twins (TCRdb year 2016). Study-wide context: To test whether fetal clonotypes persist, the study used deep sequencing on TCR alpha and beta repertoires from monozygotic twins, unrelated adults of various ages, and cord blood. To rule out contamination, the twin experiments were replicated at different times with different library preparation protocols. On the study overall, not on this receptor specifically: Abundant cord blood beta clonotypes had fewer insertions, young adult naive repertoires showed a similar but weaker trend, and memory repertoires showed no such trend. Because the same donors could not be followed over many years, conclusions were based on cross-sectional statistical analysis. Invariant T cells such as MAIT and iNKT could partly confound zero-insertion analyses, though diverse VJ usage argued against this for most clonotypes. In beta out-of-frame sequences, excess twin sharing was weaker, because having fewer shared sequences lowered the signal-to-noise ratio. Out-of-frame TCR alpha sharing in monozygotic twins was systematically underestimated by recombination models, whereas sharing between unrelated individuals was in agreement with the recombination models. Compared with coincidental sharing between unrelated individuals, an excess of low generation-probability sequences was observed among out-of-frame TCR alpha sequences shared between twins.

This clonotype was obtained from a newborn girl in good health. Sequenced: cord blood. Rearrangement joined TRBV27 to TRBJ2-1, with 7 central nucleotides matching TRBD2. The nucleotide sequence is TGTGCCAGCAGTTTATCTAGCGGGCGTGATGAGCAGTTCTTC. Its translation is CASSLSSGRDEQFF.